This T cell receptor beta chain was sequenced for a study of technical replicates of blood from a few donors (TCRdb year 2017). Concerning this clone itself: Its specific antigen is unknown. No qualities accompany the bases; no much larger clone lies one base away.

Libraries came from the immunoSEQ multiplex PCR assay. What TCRdb holds here is the immuneACCESS table cut down to in-frame rearrangements. Part of the clones is not present; checked against another copy, under half of the missing clones reflect an unresolved V gene, and the others are unexplained. This sample holds 55,000 to 75,000 clones; roughly 94% were observed only once. The ten top clones hold 0.3% to 0.45% of the sample. The cysteine opens and the phenylalanine closes a CDR3 of 13 amino acids. Only the CDR3 DNA is retained, 39 bases long and in frame from the first base. V gives up 9 bases and J gives up 4 bases, and the segment between their germline ends measures 12 bases. The germline V gene provides CDR1 MGHDK and CDR2 SYGVNS.

The specimen was T cells isolated from PBMCs. The sequence derives from a human donor in good health. The chain is made from TRBV25-1 and TRBJ2-2; the D gene remains uncertain. The CDR3 sequence is CASNDIGTGELFF. The DNA sequence follows: TGTGCCAGTAATGACATCGGCACCGGGGAGCTGTTTTTT. Extended through the reference TRBV25-1 and TRBJ2-2 proteins, this CDR3 yields the full variable domain: EADIYQTPRYLVIGTGKKITLECSQTMGHDKMYWYQQDPGMELHLIHYSYGVNSTEKGDLSSESTVSRIRTEHFPLTLESARPSHTSQYLCASNDIGTGELFFGEGSRLTVL.